Below, one TCR beta chain is given with its context. Its antigen is not identified. This record belongs to a study of CD8 T cells in ankylosing spondylitis. TCRdb recomputed calls from the 5' RACE reads with MiXCR, one row per CDR3 protein. This sample yields roughly 670,000 distinct CDR3 sequences, of which under 20% are seen a single time; 15% to 20% belongs to the top ten. General observations from the study: It appeared that ankylosing spondylitis blood was characterized by a TCR beta motif of several highly homologous variants. Earlier authors reported some of these motif variants in reactive arthritis synovial fluid and blood. Clones linked with disease were CD8+ and fairly uncommon in the peripheral blood.

Sequencing used blood, either unsorted or a sorted T cell fraction (not recorded which). The clonotype comes from a male donor with ankylosing spondylitis.

The CDR3 is CASSLKSPRRDSNQPQHF. DNA of the CDR3: TGTGCCAGCAGCCTGAAGTCTCCTCGGAGGGATAGCAATCAGCCCCAGCATTTT. The chain links TRBV7-3 to TRBJ1-5, with D hard to call. The V gene lost 5 bases and the J gene lost 0 bases, with 20 bases spanning the gap. CDR1 SGHTA and CDR2 FQGTGA come from the germline V gene. The CDR3 totals 18 residues.